One sample yielded the 21 T cell receptor beta chains listed below, sequenced in a study of blood T cell repertoires in COVID-19. Here immunoSEQ multiplex PCR was the method, and the copy in TCRdb shows in-frame clones only, minus some. The data contain about 61,000 clones, about 88% of them singletons. Sequences were obtained from peripheral blood. Receptors were obtained from an older man in a cohort sampled during active COVID-19.

V and J are TRBV4-1 and TRBJ2-3; TRBD2 might be the D (6 bases). The CDR3 contains 16 residues. Trimming removed 1 base at V and 1 base at J, with 12 bases between. Germline loops: CDR1 MGHRA, CDR2 YSYEKL. The CDR3 is CASSQVVGGGTDTQYF. The CDR3 DNA reads TGCGCCAGCAGCCAAGTAGTCGGGGGAGGCACAGATACGCAGTATTTT.

The gene calls are TRBV19 and TRBJ2-3, with 9 bases lining up with TRBD1. V was pared by 4 bases and J by 3 bases, with 5 bases of the junction left unmatched. CDR3 length: 15 residues. CDR1 and CDR2 (germline): LNHDA, SQIVND (reference sequence). CDR3 residues: CASSTPGQGTDTQYF. For the CDR3, the DNA is TGTGCCAGTAGTACACCGGGACAGGGAACAGATACGCAGTATTTT.

V gene TRBV5-4 combines with J gene TRBJ2-5, with 7 bases aligning to TRBD2. CDR1 and CDR2 (germline): SGHNT, YYREEE (reference sequence). J was trimmed by 4 bases and V by 4 bases; bases with no gene match: 7. CDR3 size: 14 residues. CDR3: CASSPGWGGETQYF. As DNA, the CDR3 is TGTGCCAGCAGCCCCGGTTGGGGGGGAGAGACCCAGTACTTC. Filled out from reference TRBV5-4 and TRBJ2-5, the complete variable domain reads ETGVTQSPTHLIKTRGQQVTLRCSSQSGHNTVSWYQQALGQGPQFIFQYYREEENGRGNFPPRFSGLQFPNYSSELNVNALELDDSALYLCASSPGWGGETQYFGPGTRLLVL.

This chain links TRBV4-1 with TRBJ1-2, with 8 bases that match TRBD1. Trimming cost V 0 bases and J 3 bases; bases outside gene matches: 3. Germline CDR1 and CDR2: MGHRA and YSYEKL. This CDR3 comprises 15 residues. The CDR3 DNA reads TGCGCCAGCAGCCAAGATTCAGGGGGCTACTATGGCTACACCTTC. This translates into CASSQDSGGYYGYTF.

The rearrangement uses TRBV29-1 and TRBJ2-4; possible D gene TRBD1, 6 bases. The CDR3 is made up of 15 amino acids. Germline lookup yields CDR1 SQVTM and CDR2 ANQGSEA. The germline V and J ends were trimmed by 5 bases and 0 bases, with 14 bases remaining between them. CDR3 loop: CSVKDSELAKNIQYF. The CDR3 DNA reads TGCAGCGTTAAGGACAGTGAGCTAGCCAAAAACATTCAGTACTTC.

V usage is TRBV4-1 and J usage is TRBJ1-2, with 9 bases aligning to TRBD1. The CDR3 has 15 residues. V was pared by 0 bases and J by 3 bases, with 2 bases of the junction left unmatched. CDR1 MGHRA and CDR2 YSYEKL come from the germline V gene. The CDR3 region is CASSQEQGAYYGYTF. The CDR3 DNA sequence: TGCGCCAGCAGCCAAGAACAGGGGGCCTACTATGGCTACACCTTC.

The rearrangement joins TRBV29-1 to TRBJ2-7; 8 bases are shared with TRBD1. Germline values: CDR1 SQVTM, CDR2 ANQGSEA. The ends lost 5 bases at V and 6 bases at J; junction bases unmatched: 6. The CDR3 is 12 residues long. CDR3 sequence (DNA): TGCAGCGTTCTGGACAGGGTGGGCGAGCAGTACTTC. Amino acids: CSVLDRVGEQYF.

The rearrangement joins TRBV11-1 to TRBJ2-5; 7 nucleotides align to TRBD1. The germline V gene encodes CDR1 SGHAT and CDR2 FQDESV (reference sequence). Trimming removed 5 bases from V and 1 base from J; junction bases left unmatched: 4. CDR3 length: 14 amino acids. CDR3 in amino acids: CASSRGDSQETQYF. The CDR3 DNA follows: TGTGCCAGCAGCCGAGGGGACAGCCAAGAGACCCAGTACTTC.

This clone was detected once. The J gene is TRBJ1-1, the V gene TRBV6-5; 7 positions match TRBD1. The trim removed 5 bases at V and 4 bases at J, leaving 10 bases unmatched. CDR1 MNHEY and CDR2 SVGAGI come from the germline V gene. The CDR3 sequence is 15 residues long. CDR3 loop: CASSTGANTGTEAFF. The CDR3 DNA is TGTGCCAGCAGTACAGGGGCTAATACTGGCACTGAAGCTTTCTTT.

Of note for this clone: This sample includes further DNA sequences coding for the same CDR3. The V and J genes are TRBV27 and TRBJ1-2; D ambiguous. The V gene lost 0 bases and the J gene lost 2 bases, with 7 bases spanning the gap. CDR3 size: 14 residues. CDR1 and CDR2 (germline): MNHEY, SMNVEV (reference sequence). The CDR3 coding sequence is TGTGCCAGCAGTTTATCGGGCCAGAACTATGGCTACACCTTC. It yields the protein CASSLSGQNYGYTF.

The chain recombines TRBV7-8 with TRBJ2-3; 13 bases line up with TRBD2. Germline V gene data show CDR1 as SGHVS and CDR2 as FQNEAQ. CDR3 length equals 16 residues. J lost 4 bases, V lost 5 bases, and 6 bases had no gene match. The CDR3 loop reads CASSGKLAGGPDTQYF. CDR3 coding DNA: TGTGCCAGCAGCGGGAAACTAGCGGGGGGGCCAGATACGCAGTATTTT. Drawing the rest from reference TRBV7-8 and TRBJ2-3, the complete variable domain is GAGVSQSPRYKVAKRGQDVALRCDPISGHVSLFWYQQALGQGPEFLTYFQNEAQLDKSGLPSDRFFAERPEGSVSTLKIQRTQQEDSAVYLCASSGKLAGGPDTQYFGPGTRLTVL.

The V and J genes are TRBV11-3 and TRBJ2-1; D perhaps matches TRBD1 (6 bases). V shed 6 bases and J shed 8 bases, with 14 bases lying between them. Germline V gene data show CDR1 as SGHNT and CDR2 as YENEEA. This CDR3 spans 13 amino acids. The CDR3 loop is CASRSTGSDEQFF. In nucleotides, the CDR3 is TGTGCCAGCAGAAGTACAGGGTCGGATGAGCAGTTCTTC.

The chain links TRBV7-2 to TRBJ1-5, with D possibly matching TRBD1 (6 bases). CDR3 size: 14 residues. The ends were cut back, 4 bases at V and 3 bases at J, with 10 bases in the middle. The V gene's germline CDR1 is SGHTA and CDR2 FQGNSA. DNA of the CDR3: TGTGCCAGCAGCTCTCGACAGGACAATCAGCCCCAGCATTTT. It translates to CASSSRQDNQPQHF.

The rearrangement links TRBV5-6 to TRBJ2-1, with D unresolved. The CDR3 has 13 residues. V was shortened by 4 bases and J by 6 bases, with 11 bases between the two germline ends. Germline V lookup: CDR1 SGHDT, CDR2 YYEEEE. Here the CDR3 DNA reads TGTGCCAGCAGCGCGATTCGTTCCAATGAGCAGTTCTTC. Its protein is CASSAIRSNEQFF.

The CDR3 DNA sequence: TGTGCCAGCAGCTCTAGACGTTACACTGAAGCTTTCTTT. It yields the protein CASSSRRYTEAFF. The chain combines TRBV11-1 with TRBJ1-1, with D unresolved. CDR1 is SGHAT and CDR2 is FQDESV in the germline V gene (reference sequence). V was pared by 4 bases and J by 3 bases, with 9 bases between. CDR3 length: 13 residues.

The CDR3, as DNA: TGTGCCAGCAGCCCGAGGCGGACAGGGGGCATTATCGATGAGCAGTTCTTC. It specifies CASSPRRTGGIIDEQFF. The rearrangement joins TRBV7-2 to TRBJ2-1, with 11 bases fitting TRBD1. CDR1 and CDR2 (germline): SGHTA, FQGNSA. CDR3 length equals 17 residues. With V trimmed by 5 bases and J by 8 bases, 14 bases remained unmatched. Filled out from reference TRBV7-2 and TRBJ2-1, the complete variable domain reads GAGVSQSPSNKVTEKGKDVELRCDPISGHTALYWYRQSLGQGLEFLIYFQGNSAPDKSGLPSDRFSAERTGGSVSTLTIQRTQQEDSAVYLCASSPRRTGGIIDEQFFGPGTRLTVL.

This clone has just one count. This chain connects TRBV20-1 to TRBJ2-7, with 7 bases identical to TRBD1. The trim removed 3 bases at V and 1 base at J, leaving 3 bases unmatched. Germline CDR1 is DFQATT and CDR2 is SNEGSKA (reference sequence). There are 13 residues in the CDR3. The DNA of the CDR3 is TGCAGTGCTAGTAACAGGGGATCCTACGAGCAGTACTTC. Translated: CSASNRGSYEQYF.

CDR3 protein: CACRGVFGKNIQYF. The CDR3 coding sequence is TGTGCCTGCAGGGGGGTATTTGGCAAAAACATTCAGTACTTC. The chain is built from TRBV30 and TRBJ2-4; tentatively, D is TRBD1 (7 bases). This CDR3 spans 14 amino acids. Between the trimmed V and J ends, which lost 6 bases and 3 bases, there was a span of 15 bases. Germline V gene data show CDR1 as GTSNPN and CDR2 as SVGIG (reference sequence).

V is TRBV7-3 and J is TRBJ2-2; TRBD2 matches 11 bases. The CDR3 consists of 16 residues. After removal of 5 bases from V and 1 base from J, the junction contained 3 bases not matched to a gene. Germline-derived CDR1 and CDR2 are SGHTA and FQGTGA. CDR3 DNA sequence: TGTGCCAGCAGCCCAACTAGCGGGGGGAACACCGGGGAGCTGTTTTTT. Its protein is CASSPTSGGNTGELFF.

This clone is a singleton in its sample. J is TRBJ2-7 and V is TRBV11-2; the match to TRBD1 covers 9 bases. The CDR3 loop spans 17 amino acids. Per germline, CDR1 SGHAT and CDR2 FQNNGV. Trimming removed 1 base from V and 3 bases from J; junction bases left unmatched: 10. The CDR3, as DNA: TGTGCCAGCAGCTTAGTAGGGCCGGGACAGGGTGACTACGAGCAGTACTTC. Translated, it gives CASSLVGPGQGDYEQYF. The full variable domain, in which reference TRBV11-2 and TRBJ2-7 provide the parts outside the CDR3, is EAGVAQSPRYKIIEKRQSVAFWCNPISGHATLYWYQQILGQGPKLLIQFQNNGVVDDSQLPKDRFSAERLKGVDSTLKIQPAKLEDSAVYLCASSLVGPGQGDYEQYFGPGTRLTVT.

This clone came up once. The rearrangement joins TRBV12-5 to TRBJ2-4, with TRBD2 as a possible D gene (5 bases). CDR3 size: 11 residues. Germline V CDR1 and CDR2: LGHNT, FRNRAP. Between the trimmed V and J ends, which lost 8 bases and 7 bases, there was a span of 9 bases. This chain's CDR3 is CASSGENIQYF. In nucleotides, the CDR3 is TGTGCTAGTTCCGGGGAGAACATTCAGTACTTC. The full variable domain, with the rest looked up from reference TRBV12-5 and TRBJ2-4, is DARVTQTPRHKVTEMGQEVTMRCQPILGHNTVFWYRQTMMQGLELLAYFRNRAPLDDSGMPKDRFSAEMPDATLATLKIQPSEPRDSAVYFCASSGENIQYFGAGTRLSVL.